Listed below are T cell receptor beta chains from one sample, sequenced in a study of T cells in Graves' hyperthyroidism and ophthalmopathy. TCRdb analysed the multiplex PCR reads with MiXCR anew, one entry per CDR3 protein. The data contain about 570,000 distinct CDR3 sequences, about 43% of them singletons. The sequenced sample was peripheral blood or thyroid tissue (not recorded which). The receptors were sampled from an adult woman with Graves' disease, either hyperthyroidism or ophthalmopathy (not recorded which). The CDR3 runs from the conserved cysteine through the conserved F or W. D genes are given only for firm matches. The size of a clone is reported for some rows only, either as once, few or many, or as a class for expanded clones.

D gene: -; J gene: TRBJ1-1; V gene: TRBV11-2; clone size: -; CDR3 protein: CASLWSTEAFF; CDR3 DNA: TGTGCCAGTCTCTGGAGCACTGAAGCTTTCTTT
D gene: -; J gene: TRBJ1-6; V gene: TRBV7-2; clone size: -; CDR3 protein: CASSLIRGQGWALHF; CDR3 DNA: TGTGCCAGCAGCTTAATTAGGGGCCAAGGGTGGGCCCTCCACTTT
D gene: -; J gene: TRBJ2-6; V gene: TRBV11-2; clone size: -; CDR3 protein: CASRELKGANVLTF; CDR3 DNA: TGTGCCAGCAGGGAATTAAAAGGGGCCAACGTCCTGACTTTC
D gene: TRBD2; J gene: TRBJ2-3; V gene: TRBV11-2; clone size: many; CDR3 protein: CANGQLAGGPDTQYF; CDR3 DNA: TGTGCCAACGGCCAACTAGCGGGAGGGCCAGATACGCAGTATTTT
D gene: -; J gene: TRBJ2-5; V gene: TRBV10-3; clone size: -; CDR3 protein: CAISESAETQYF; CDR3 DNA: TGTGCCATCAGTGAGTCGGCTGAGACCCAGTACTTC
D gene: TRBD2; J gene: TRBJ2-2; V gene: TRBV11-2; clone size: few; CDR3 protein: CASSLDGRLAGGTGELFF; CDR3 DNA: TGTGCCAGCAGCTTAGATGGGAGGCTAGCGGGAGGAACCGGGGAGCTGTTTTTT
D gene: TRBD2; J gene: TRBJ2-7; V gene: TRBV27; clone size: -; CDR3 protein: CASSLTGRGREQYF; CDR3 DNA: TGTGCCAGCAGTTTGACCGGGAGGGGACGGGAGCAGTACTTC
D gene: -; J gene: TRBJ1-2; V gene: TRBV7-9; clone size: many; CDR3 protein: CASSLLTGREGYTF; CDR3 DNA: TGTGCCAGCAGCTTACTAACAGGGAGGGAAGGCTACACCTTC
D gene: TRBD1; J gene: TRBJ1-3; V gene: TRBV11-2; clone size: -; CDR3 protein: CASSPWDRRNTIYF; CDR3 DNA: TGTGCCAGCAGCCCTTGGGACAGAAGAAACACCATATATTTT
D gene: -; J gene: TRBJ2-2; V gene: TRBV29-1; clone size: -; CDR3 protein: CSVCIEGRTTGELSW; CDR3 DNA: TGCAGCGTATGCATCGAGGGCCGGACCACCGGGGAGCTGTCTTGG
D gene: -; J gene: TRBJ2-5; V gene: TRBV14; clone size: few; CDR3 protein: CASSQGGIGTQYF; CDR3 DNA: TGTGCCAGCAGCCAAGGTGGGATCGGGACCCAGTACTTC
D gene: -; J gene: TRBJ2-5; V gene: TRBV7-9; clone size: -; CDR3 protein: CASSFGSSETQYF; CDR3 DNA: TGTGCCAGCAGCTTTGGTAGTTCAGAGACCCAGTACTTC
D gene: -; J gene: TRBJ1-2; V gene: TRBV4-1; clone size: many; CDR3 protein: CASSPEGGVRYGYTF; CDR3 DNA: TGCGCCAGCAGCCCGGAGGGGGGAGTGAGATATGGCTACACCTTC
D gene: -; J gene: TRBJ1-5; V gene: TRBV2; clone size: few; CDR3 protein: CASSEEGGRQPQHF; CDR3 DNA: TGTGCCAGCAGTGAAGAGGGGGGTAGGCAGCCCCAGCATTTT
D gene: TRBD1; J gene: TRBJ1-6; V gene: TRBV7-9; clone size: -; CDR3 protein: CASSVNAGGDNSPLHF; CDR3 DNA: TGTGCCAGCAGCGTAAATGCAGGGGGCGATAATTCACCCCTCCACTTT
D gene: -; J gene: TRBJ2-5; V gene: TRBV11-2; clone size: -; CDR3 protein: CASSPDRTNQPQYF; CDR3 DNA: TGTGCCAGCAGCCCAGACCGGACAAATCAGCCCCAGTACTTC
D gene: TRBD1; J gene: TRBJ1-5; V gene: TRBV11-2; clone size: -; CDR3 protein: CASSFLQGVKDEHF; CDR3 DNA: TGTGCCAGCAGCTTCCTACAGGGGGTCAAGGACGAGCATTTT
D gene: TRBD1; J gene: TRBJ1-1; V gene: TRBV14; clone size: -; CDR3 protein: CASSLDRLDTEAFF; CDR3 DNA: TGCGCCAGCAGCTTGGACAGGCTCGACACTGAAGCTTTCTTT
D gene: TRBD2; J gene: TRBJ2-7; V gene: TRBV5-8; clone size: few; CDR3 protein: CASSPMLGLGTSEQYF; CDR3 DNA: TGTGCCAGCAGCCCCATGTTAGGACTAGGAACGAGCGAGCAGTACTTC
D gene: TRBD1; J gene: TRBJ2-5; V gene: TRBV24-1; clone size: -; CDR3 protein: CATGQDETQYF; CDR3 DNA: TGTGCCACCGGACAGGACGAGACCCAGTACTTC
D gene: -; J gene: TRBJ2-5; V gene: TRBV7-9; clone size: -; CDR3 protein: CASSVGATGAVQETQYF; CDR3 DNA: TGTGCCAGCAGTGTCGGGGCTACGGGGGCAGTTCAAGAGACCCAGTACTTC
D gene: TRBD1; J gene: TRBJ1-3; V gene: TRBV15; clone size: -; CDR3 protein: CATSSRTGTAYGYTIYF; CDR3 DNA: TGTGCCACCAGCAGTAGAACCGGGACAGCCTATGGCTACACCATATATTTT
D gene: -; J gene: TRBJ1-5; V gene: TRBV10-3; clone size: many; CDR3 protein: CAISESEGLSNQPQHF; CDR3 DNA: TGTGCCATCAGTGAGTCAGAAGGGCTTAGCAATCAGCCCCAGCATTTT
D gene: TRBD1; J gene: TRBJ1-1; V gene: TRBV20-1; clone size: few; CDR3 protein: CSARPRGQMNTEAFF; CDR3 DNA: TGCAGTGCTAGGCCGAGGGGACAGATGAACACTGAAGCTTTCTTT
D gene: -; J gene: TRBJ2-7; V gene: TRBV18; clone size: -; CDR3 protein: CASSPQSRGDEQYF; CDR3 DNA: TGTGCCAGCTCACCGCAATCCAGGGGGGACGAGCAGTACTTC
D gene: -; J gene: TRBJ1-2; V gene: TRBV2; clone size: -; CDR3 protein: CASSELWAGGYTF; CDR3 DNA: TGTGCCAGCAGTGAACTTTGGGCAGGTGGCTACACCTTC
D gene: -; J gene: TRBJ2-7; V gene: TRBV7-2; clone size: few; CDR3 protein: CASSETGEQYF; CDR3 DNA: TGTGCCAGCAGCGAAACTGGTGAGCAGTACTTC
D gene: -; J gene: TRBJ2-5; V gene: TRBV7-2; clone size: -; CDR3 protein: CASSLRARARETQYF; CDR3 DNA: TGTGCCAGCAGCTTAAGGGCGAGAGCTCGGGAGACCCAGTACTTC
D gene: -; J gene: TRBJ2-7; V gene: TRBV2; clone size: many; CDR3 protein: CASSDKDTSSYEQYF; CDR3 DNA: TGTGCCAGCAGCGACAAAGATACCAGCTCCTACGAGCAGTACTTC
D gene: -; J gene: TRBJ1-2; V gene: TRBV7-2; clone size: -; CDR3 protein: CASSFAQGQGYGYTF; CDR3 DNA: TGTGCCAGCAGCTTCGCCCAGGGGCAGGGCTATGGCTACACCTTC
D gene: -; J gene: TRBJ1-3; V gene: TRBV7-9; clone size: -; CDR3 protein: CASSLGVMNTIYF; CDR3 DNA: TGTGCCAGCAGCTTGGGGGTCATGAACACCATATATTTT
D gene: -; J gene: TRBJ1-5; V gene: TRBV10-3; clone size: -; CDR3 protein: CAISGGFLGYEHF; CDR3 DNA: TGTGCCATCAGTGGAGGATTCTTGGGTTACGAGCATTTT
D gene: -; J gene: TRBJ2-7; V gene: TRBV12-3/TRBV12-4; clone size: many; CDR3 protein: CASTHGADSYEQYF; CDR3 DNA: TGTGCCAGCACCCATGGAGCAGACTCCTACGAGCAGTACTTC
D gene: -; J gene: TRBJ2-2; V gene: TRBV7-7; clone size: -; CDR3 protein: CASSLRWASGGNTGELFF; CDR3 DNA: TGTGCCAGCAGCTTACGATGGGCCTCGGGCGGGAACACCGGGGAGCTGTTTTTT
D gene: -; J gene: TRBJ2-7; V gene: TRBV7-9; clone size: many; CDR3 protein: CASSFGVDEQYF; CDR3 DNA: TGTGCCAGCAGCTTCGGTGTTGACGAGCAGTACTTC
D gene: -; J gene: TRBJ1-5; V gene: TRBV20-1; clone size: few; CDR3 protein: CSARDARGNVNQPQHF; CDR3 DNA: TGCAGTGCTAGAGACGCCCGGGGAAATGTGAATCAGCCCCAGCATTTT
D gene: -; J gene: TRBJ2-3; V gene: TRBV12-3/TRBV12-4; clone size: -; CDR3 protein: CASRLARGDTQYF; CDR3 DNA: TGTGCCAGCAGACTAGCAAGGGGAGATACGCAGTATTTT
D gene: -; J gene: TRBJ1-1; V gene: TRBV15; clone size: -; CDR3 protein: CATSSDVRTEAFF; CDR3 DNA: TGTGCCACCAGCAGTGATGTGCGGACTGAAGCTTTCTTT
D gene: -; J gene: TRBJ2-2; V gene: TRBV6-5; clone size: many; CDR3 protein: CASNPSWTGELFF; CDR3 DNA: TGTGCCAGCAACCCTAGCTGGACCGGGGAGCTGTTTTTT
D gene: -; J gene: TRBJ1-1; V gene: TRBV2; clone size: -; CDR3 protein: CASNIIGGKAFF; CDR3 DNA: TGTGCCAGCAACATAATAGGGGGGAAAGCTTTCTTT
D gene: -; J gene: TRBJ1-4; V gene: TRBV29-1; clone size: -; CDR3 protein: CSVRDLSLEEKLFF; CDR3 DNA: TGCAGCGTACGGGACCTCTCACTGGAAGAAAAACTGTTTTTT
D gene: -; J gene: TRBJ1-3; V gene: TRBV11-1; clone size: -; CDR3 protein: CASSLEIFSGNTIYF; CDR3 DNA: TGTGCCAGCAGCTTAGAGATATTCTCTGGAAACACCATATATTTT
D gene: -; J gene: TRBJ1-5; V gene: TRBV9; clone size: -; CDR3 protein: CASSLVLAGDGKPQHF; CDR3 DNA: TGCGCCAGCAGCTTGGTGCTAGCGGGAGATGGGAAGCCCCAGCATTTT
D gene: -; J gene: TRBJ1-2; V gene: TRBV7-2; clone size: -; CDR3 protein: CASSPQSGQATIYGYTF; CDR3 DNA: TGTGCCAGCAGCCCACAATCCGGGCAGGCAACCATCTATGGCTACACCTTC
D gene: TRBD2; J gene: TRBJ2-3; V gene: TRBV15; clone size: -; CDR3 protein: CATSREMREYLDTQYF; CDR3 DNA: TGTGCCACCAGCAGAGAAATGCGGGAGTATTTAGATACGCAGTATTTT
D gene: -; J gene: TRBJ1-1; V gene: TRBV4-1; clone size: -; CDR3 protein: CASSQGGGGAFF; CDR3 DNA: TGCGCCAGCAGCCAAGGAGGAGGGGGAGCTTTCTTT
D gene: -; J gene: TRBJ2-7; V gene: TRBV12-3/TRBV12-4; clone size: -; CDR3 protein: CASSLEHRGRWSGGSEQYF; CDR3 DNA: TGTGCCAGCAGTTTAGAGCACAGGGGTCGGTGGAGCGGGGGAAGCGAGCAGTACTTC